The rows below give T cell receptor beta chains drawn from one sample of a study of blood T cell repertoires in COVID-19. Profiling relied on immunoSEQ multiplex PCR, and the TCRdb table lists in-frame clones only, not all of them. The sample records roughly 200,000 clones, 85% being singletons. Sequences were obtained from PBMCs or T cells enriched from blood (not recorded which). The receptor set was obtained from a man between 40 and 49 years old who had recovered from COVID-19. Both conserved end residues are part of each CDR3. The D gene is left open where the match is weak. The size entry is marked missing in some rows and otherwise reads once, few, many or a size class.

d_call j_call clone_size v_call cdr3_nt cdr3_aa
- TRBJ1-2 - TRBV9 TGTGCCAGCAGCGTAGGCAGGGACTCGGATGGCTACACCTTC CASSVGRDSDGYTF
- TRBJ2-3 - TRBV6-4 TGTGCCAGCAGTGACTCAGCGGGCACAGATACGCAGTATTTT CASSDSAGTDTQYF
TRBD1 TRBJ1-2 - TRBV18 TGTGCCAGCTCACCCGACAGGGGTTATGGCTACACCTTC CASSPDRGYGYTF
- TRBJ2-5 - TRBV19 TGTGCCAGTAGTTCGCAGGGGCGGGAGACCCAGTACTTC CASSSQGRETQYF
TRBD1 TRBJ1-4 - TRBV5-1 TGCGCCAGCAGCGTAAGACAGGGGGCGGCTAATGAAAAACTGTTTTTT CASSVRQGAANEKLFF
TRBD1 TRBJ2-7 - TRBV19 TGTGCCAGTAGTCGTACCGGGACAGGGTATGGTTACGAGCAGTACTTC CASSRTGTGYGYEQYF
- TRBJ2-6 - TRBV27 TGTGCCAGCAGTCTTCTAGCAGCTGGGGCCAACGTCCTGACTTTC CASSLLAAGANVLTF
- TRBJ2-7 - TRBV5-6 TGTGCCAGCAGTTTACGAGGTGAGCAGTACTTC CASSLRGEQYF
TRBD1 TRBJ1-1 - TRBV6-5 TGTGCCAGCAGTCGGACAGGGTGGGGTGAAGCTTTCTTT CASSRTGWGEAFF
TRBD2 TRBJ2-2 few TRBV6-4 TGTGCCAGCAGTGTAGCGGGAGGGAACACCGGGGAGCTGTTTTTT CASSVAGGNTGELFF
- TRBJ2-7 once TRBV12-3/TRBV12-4 TGTGCCAGCAGTTTTGTGGGAGGTAGCGAGCAGTACTTC CASSFVGGSEQYF
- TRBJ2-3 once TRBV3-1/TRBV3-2 TGTGCCAGCAGCCAAGACGGACTCACAGATACGCAGTATTTT CASSQDGLTDTQYF
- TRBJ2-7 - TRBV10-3 TGTGCCATCAGTGAGTCGGGAGGCGGACCCTACGAGCAGTACTTC CAISESGGGPYEQYF
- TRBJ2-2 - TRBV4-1 TGCGCCAGCAGCCAATTACCGACTAGAACAAATGTCACCGGGGAGCTGTTTTTT CASSQLPTRTNVTGELFF
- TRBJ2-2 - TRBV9 TGTGCCAGCAGAGGGGAGAACACCGGGGAGCTGTTTTTT CASRGENTGELFF
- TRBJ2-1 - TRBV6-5 TGTGCCAGCAGTTATGCCAGGGTCGGCAATGAGCAGTTCTTC CASSYARVGNEQFF
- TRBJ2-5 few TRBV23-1 TGCGCCAGCAGTCAACAGGGAGAGACCCAGTACTTC CASSQQGETQYF
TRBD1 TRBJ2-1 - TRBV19 TGTGCCAGTAGTAATGGACAGGGGTTGAGTGAGCAGTTCTTC CASSNGQGLSEQFF
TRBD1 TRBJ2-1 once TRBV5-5 TGTGCCAGCAGCTTGGGACAGGGGACCGTTTACAATGAGCAGTTCTTC CASSLGQGTVYNEQFF
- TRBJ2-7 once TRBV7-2 TGTGCCAGCAGCTTAGCCTACGGGACACTCTACGAGCAGTACTTC CASSLAYGTLYEQYF
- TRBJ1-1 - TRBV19 TGTGCCAGTACCGGAGGGGTGAACACTGAAGCTTTCTTT CASTGGVNTEAFF
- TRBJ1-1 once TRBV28 TGTGCCAGTAAAATTAAAACTGAAGCTTTCTTT CASKIKTEAFF
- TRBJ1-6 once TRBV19 TGTGCCAGTAGTATTATCTCGTCGGACAGCCTTAATTCACCCCTCCACTTT CASSIISSDSLNSPLHF
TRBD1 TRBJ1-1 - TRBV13 TGTGCCAGCAGCTTAGCGGACAGGGGAGAATTGAACACTGAAGCTTTCTTT CASSLADRGELNTEAFF
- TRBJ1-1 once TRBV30 TGTGCCTGGCGAGGACTGCCGAACACTGAAGCTTTCTTT CAWRGLPNTEAFF
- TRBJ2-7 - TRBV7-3 TGTGCCAGCAGCCAGGCTAGCGCGAGCCACTACGAGCAGTACTTC CASSQASASHYEQYF
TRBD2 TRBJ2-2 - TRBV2 TGTGCCAGCATAGAATCCCCGGGGGGTGACGGGGAGCTGTTTTTT CASIESPGGDGELFF
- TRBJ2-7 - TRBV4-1 TGCGCCAGCAGCCAAGAGGCAAAGCGGTACGAGCAGTACTTC CASSQEAKRYEQYF
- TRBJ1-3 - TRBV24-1 TGTGCCACCAGTTCGGGAAACACCATATATTTT CATSSGNTIYF